This passage covers 14 T cell receptor beta chains from one sample sequenced in a study of T cell repertoires in cytomegalovirus infection. Their target antigens are unknown. TCRdb re-called the reads with MiXCR, one entry per CDR3 protein. The table records about 700,000 distinct CDR3 sequences, roughly 36% of them present only once. The input for sequencing was cultured PBMCs, taken from culture after CMV antigen stimulation. These TCRs come from a human donor in good health (CMV status not recorded). Some clones in this sample may be carry-over from other donors' samples.

The chain carries TRBV7-2 and TRBJ2-5; TRBD1 matches 9 bases. With 1 base clipped from V and 4 bases from J, the junction kept 4 bases outside the gene matches. CDR3 size: 15 residues. Germline V CDR1 and CDR2: SGHTA, FQGNSA. The CDR3 sequence is CASSLGQGVRETQYF. The CDR3 DNA sequence: TGTGCCAGCAGCTTAGGACAGGGGGTCCGAGAGACCCAGTACTTC.

The count of this clonotype is one. J is TRBJ2-1 and V is TRBV2; TRBD1 or TRBD2 may be the D gene (6 bases each). There are 12 residues in the CDR3. In germline, CDR1 is SNHLY, CDR2 FYNNEI. The CDR3 DNA reads as TGTGCAGCTCAAGGGGGGTGGCATGAGCAGTTCTTC. This sequence encodes CAAQGGWHEQFF.

V is TRBV4-1 and J is TRBJ1-6; D ambiguous. Germline-derived CDR1 and CDR2 are MGHRA and YSYEKL. The germline V and J ends were trimmed by 0 bases and 7 bases, with 7 bases remaining between them. CDR3 size: 14 residues. CDR3 nucleotides: TGCGCCAGCAGCCAAGATCTGGGGAATTCACCCCTCCACTTT. It yields the protein CASSQDLGNSPLHF.

This clonotype was detected ten times or more. J is TRBJ1-4 and V is TRBV7-2; D not certain. The germline gives CDR1 SGHTA, CDR2 FQGNSA. The CDR3 totals 14 residues. Trimming cost V 5 bases and J 0 bases, with 7 bases left between them. The CDR3 bases are TGTGCCAGCAGCCAGGAGGCAACTAATGAAAAACTGTTTTTT. This sequence encodes CASSQEATNEKLFF. Supplemented by reference TRBV7-2 and TRBJ1-4, the full variable domain reads GAGVSQSPSNKVTEKGKDVELRCDPISGHTALYWYRQSLGQGLEFLIYFQGNSAPDKSGLPSDRFSAERTGGSVSTLTIQRTQQEDSAVYLCASSQEATNEKLFFGSGTQLSVL.

The rearrangement uses TRBV11-2 and TRBJ1-2; 10 bases are shared with TRBD1. The germline V gene encodes CDR1 SGHAT and CDR2 FQNNGV. The CDR3 is made up of 17 amino acids. With V trimmed by 5 bases and J by 8 bases, 17 bases remained unmatched. DNA for the CDR3: TGTGCCAGCAGCCTCGACCTTTGGACAGGGGGAACAAGCGGCTACACCTTC. As protein: CASSLDLWTGGTSGYTF.

This clonotype has ten or more counts. The chain has TRBV7-2 and TRBJ2-2; no reliable D call. The CDR3 has 12 residues. V lost 1 base, J lost 7 bases, and 4 bases lay in between. The germline CDR1 and CDR2 sequences are SGHTA and FQGNSA. The CDR3 DNA is TGTGCCAGCAGCTTAGACATCGGGGAGCTGTTTTTT. This gives the protein CASSLDIGELFF. Drawing the rest from reference TRBV7-2 and TRBJ2-2, the complete variable domain is GAGVSQSPSNKVTEKGKDVELRCDPISGHTALYWYRQSLGQGLEFLIYFQGNSAPDKSGLPSDRFSAERTGGSVSTLTIQRTQQEDSAVYLCASSLDIGELFFGEGSRLTVL.

This chain links TRBV5-1 with TRBJ2-3, with 11 bases lining up with TRBD2. This CDR3 is 17 amino acids long. V was pared by 0 bases and J by 0 bases, with 3 bases of the junction left unmatched. In germline, CDR1 is SGHRS, CDR2 YFSETQ. CDR3 amino acids: CASSLALAGGSTDTQYF. In DNA, the CDR3 is TGCGCCAGCAGCTTGGCTCTAGCGGGGGGTAGCACAGATACGCAGTATTTT.

The table lists this clonotype with many counts. This rearrangement joins TRBV7-6 to TRBJ1-5, with D tentatively TRBD1 (5 bases). This CDR3 region has 14 residues. V lost 4 bases and J 6 bases, leaving 13 bases between the germline ends. Germline V CDR1 and CDR2: SGHVS, FNYEAQ. CDR3 region: CASSSPGEGQPQHF. As DNA, the CDR3 is TGTGCCAGCAGCTCCCCGGGGGAAGGTCAGCCCCAGCATTTT.

This rearrangement joins TRBV7-2 to TRBJ1-4; D is uncertain. Trimming left V 1 base short and J 6 bases short, with 12 bases between. Germline CDR1 and CDR2: SGHTA and FQGNSA. This CDR3 comprises 15 residues. CDR3 DNA: TGTGCCAGCAGCTTAGTGCTAGGTCGGGATGAAAAACTGTTTTTT. It codes for CASSLVLGRDEKLFF.

This clonotype was detected only once. This sequence joins TRBV24-1 and TRBJ2-2; D is unclear. Trimming cost V 7 bases and J 4 bases, with 9 bases left between them. The CDR3 loop spans 13 amino acids. Germline CDR1 KGHDR, CDR2 SFDVKD. For the CDR3, the DNA is TGTGCCACCAGAGGGCCGGGCACCGGGGAGCTGTTTTTT. As protein: CATRGPGTGELFF.

This clonotype was observed a few times. The V gene is TRBV20-1, the J gene TRBJ2-3, with 7 bases that match TRBD2. Germline V gives CDR1 DFQATT, CDR2 SNEGSKA (reference sequence). This CDR3 has 15 residues. The junction had 13 bases not matched to a gene; V was cut back by 6 bases and J by 4 bases. The CDR3 protein is CSARIGRELADTQYF. Here the CDR3 DNA reads TGCAGTGCAAGAATTGGGCGGGAGCTCGCAGATACGCAGTATTTT.

The chain combines TRBV4-3 with TRBJ2-5; 11 bases line up with TRBD1. CDR1 is LGHNA and CDR2 is YSLEER in the germline V gene. After removal of 4 bases from V and 4 bases from J, the junction contained 8 bases not matched to a gene. The CDR3 sequence is 16 residues long. Written as DNA, the CDR3 is TGCGCCAGCAGCCCCAGGACAGGGGGCTGGGGAGAGACCCAGTACTTC. Its translation: CASSPRTGGWGETQYF.

This clonotype was counted between two and nine times. This chain uses TRBV28 with TRBJ1-6, with 9 bases fitting TRBD1. CDR3 length: 15 residues. CDR1 and CDR2 (germline): MDHEN, SYDVKM. V gave up 6 bases and J gave up 10 bases; unmatched junction bases: 10. The CDR3: CASRHRDRDLSPLHF. CDR3 DNA: TGTGCCAGCAGACACCGGGACAGGGATTTATCACCCCTCCACTTT.

This chain uses TRBV19 with TRBJ2-7, with a weak D call TRBD2 (6 bases). V was clipped by 1 base and J by 5 bases, with 21 bases between them. This CDR3 region has 17 residues. Germline-derived CDR1 and CDR2 are LNHDA and SQIVND (reference sequence). The chain's CDR3 is CASSIAAGRTRSNEQYF. CDR3 DNA sequence: TGTGCCAGTAGTATAGCCGCGGGGAGGACTCGGAGCAACGAGCAGTACTTC.